This entry is about one T cell receptor beta chain. As yet, its antigen is unknown. Using immunoSEQ multiplex PCR, the repertoire was profiled, and TCRdb retains in-frame clones only, with some absent. The table shows 60,000 to 80,000 clones, with roughly 90% occurring only once. The data derive from a study of identifying expanded T cells in peripheral blood. The study's findings and limits: Across healthy donors, higher total template counts meant significantly greater approximately 2-week count variance. Technical replicates showed roughly 1.2 changed clones; two weeks approximately 15; four weeks 19.

From germline, CDR1 is MNHEY and CDR2 SVGAGI. The CDR3 is 14 residues long. Trimming cost V 8 bases and J 0 bases, with 13 bases left between them. Sample: blood. V usage is TRBV6-5 and J usage is TRBJ1-1; maybe TRBD1 (6 bases). This sequence originates from a person aged 18-70 years in good health. The CDR3 DNA sequence: TGTGCCAGCGAGACGGGGGGCCTGAACACTGAAGCTTTCTTT. Its protein product is CASETGGLNTEAFF.